This T cell receptor (beta chain) came from a study of cytomegalovirus exposure and HLA in healthy donors. Trimming at V came to 2 bases and at J to 8 bases, leaving 16 bases not matched to a gene. Germline CDR1 reads MNHNS; CDR2 reads SASEGT. The CDR3 has 18 amino acids. Both 60 Vbeta primers and 13 Jbeta primers went into the PCR. Sequencing was performed with immunoSEQ multiplex PCR; in TCRdb, only in-frame clones are kept and a portion is missing. This table has 50,000 to 70,000 clones, 60% to 80% appearing once. A note on this clone: The antigen is not known.

Study results and limitations: In a later analysis, a missense DCLRE1C variant was linked to TCR beta V- and J-gene trimming.

The source is a female donor in good health and CMV-seronegative. This chain uses TRBV6-1 with TRBJ2-1; 9 bases line up with TRBD2. Sequenced: PBMCs. In DNA, the CDR3 is TGTGCCAGCAGTGAATATCCGTCGGCGGGAGGGGGAGTCGATGAGCAGTTCTTC. It encodes CASSEYPSAGGGVDEQFF.